One sample yielded the 20 T cell receptor beta chains listed below, sequenced in a study of control samples from healthy donors and cancer patients. Sequencing used immunoSEQ multiplex PCR; TCRdb keeps in-frame clones, though not all of them. The sample consists of 150,000 to 200,000 clones, around nine tenths of them appearing once. The sample taken for sequencing was blood. Every receptor here comes from a woman younger than 45 in good health.

V and J are TRBV11-2 and TRBJ2-1; D uncertain. V shed 0 bases and J shed 5 bases, with 11 bases lying between them. This CDR3 has 15 amino acids. Germline V gene sequence: CDR1 SGHAT, CDR2 FQNNGV. CDR3 protein: CASSLDGGLNNEQFF. CDR3 nucleotides: TGTGCCAGCAGCTTAGATGGCGGCTTAAACAATGAGCAGTTCTTC.

This chain joins TRBV27 and TRBJ2-3; possibly TRBD1 for D (5 bases). The length of the CDR3 is 14 residues. Trimming pared 2 bases from V and 6 bases from J, leaving 12 bases between. The germline gives CDR1 MNHEY, CDR2 SMNVEV (reference sequence). The CDR3 DNA reads as TGTGCCAGCAGTTTAGGCAGGGCCTTGGATACGCAGTATTTT. This gives the protein CASSLGRALDTQYF.

V and J are TRBV28 and TRBJ2-7; 10 positions agree with TRBD1. The CDR3 consists of 14 residues. The junction had 9 bases not matched to a gene; V was cut back by 7 bases and J by 6 bases. CDR1 MDHEN and CDR2 SYDVKM come from the germline V gene. CDR3 sequence (DNA): TGTGCCAGCACCCTCTTGGACAGGGGGGGCGAGCAGTACTTC. This sequence encodes CASTLLDRGGEQYF.

The chain carries TRBV18 and TRBJ1-4, with D perhaps matching TRBD1 (6 bases). The CDR3 extends over 14 amino acids. Trimming removed 3 bases from V and 7 bases from J, with 12 bases in between. Germline values: CDR1 KGHSH, CDR2 LQKENI. The CDR3 is CASSPRGPGEKLFF. The CDR3 coding sequence is TGTGCCAGCTCACCGCGGGGGCCGGGTGAAAAACTGTTTTTT.

This clone showed up just a few times. The rearrangement uses TRBV2 and TRBJ2-7; a possible D gene is TRBD2 (6 bases). This CDR3 region has 15 residues. The V gene lost 1 base and the J gene lost 2 bases, with 12 bases spanning the gap. Germline CDR1 is SNHLY and CDR2 is FYNNEI. This CDR3 is CASSEGISGTYEQYF. The CDR3 nucleotides read TGTGCCAGCAGTGAAGGCATTAGCGGAACCTACGAGCAGTACTTC.

The rearrangement joins TRBV5-1 to TRBJ2-7; 8 positions agree with TRBD1. This CDR3 has 14 residues. Germline CDR1 is SGHRS and CDR2 is YFSETQ. Trimming took 5 bases from V and 3 from J; bases not matched to a gene: 7. CDR3 DNA sequence: TGCGCCAGCAGTCGACCGGGACAGGTCTACGAGCAGTACTTC. The encoded protein is CASSRPGQVYEQYF.

CDR3 in DNA: TGTGCCAGCAGCCAAGTAAAGGGCGGGAGCTCCTACAATGAGCAGTTCTTC. Residues: CASSQVKGGSSYNEQFF. This rearrangement joins TRBV3-1 (or the pseudogene TRBV3-2) to TRBJ2-1; TRBD2 matches 7 bases. V lost 1 base, J lost 0 bases, and 6 bases stayed unmatched. The CDR3 sequence is 17 residues long. Germline V gene data show CDR1 as LGHDT and CDR2 as YNNKEL (reference sequence).

J is TRBJ2-7 and V is TRBV19; D possibly uses TRBD1 or TRBD2 (5 bases each). This CDR3 spans 14 amino acids. The V and J ends lost 6 bases and 2 bases respectively, with 14 bases between them. CDR1 is LNHDA, CDR2 SQIVND, per germline (reference sequence). In DNA form, the CDR3 reads TGTGCCAGTAGCAATCCCGGGGCCGCCTACGAGCAGTACTTC. Translated, it gives CASSNPGAAYEQYF.

V gene TRBV6-4 combines with J gene TRBJ2-2; D call uncertain. Trimming cost V 4 bases and J 6 bases, with 9 bases left between them. Germline V gives CDR1 MRHNA, CDR2 SNTAGT. The CDR3 is made up of 13 amino acids. This CDR3 reads CASSGIGPGELFF. CDR3 nucleotide sequence: TGTGCCAGCAGTGGGATAGGCCCCGGGGAGCTGTTTTTT.

The genes are TRBV27 and TRBJ2-7, with D possibly matching TRBD2 (6 bases). Trimming took off 9 bases at V and 2 bases at J, with 20 bases between the two ends. The CDR3 covers 15 residues. The germline V gene encodes CDR1 MNHEY and CDR2 SMNVEV (reference sequence). This CDR3 reads CASAYAGTSAYEQYF. In nucleotides, the CDR3 is TGTGCCAGTGCATACGCCGGGACTTCCGCCTACGAGCAGTACTTC.

Regarding this clone: One end of the junction is discordant with germline, which a read error may explain. V gene TRBV5-4 combines with J gene TRBJ1-3; D is possibly TRBD1 (5 bases). From germline, CDR1 is SGHNT and CDR2 YYREEE (reference sequence). The CDR3 covers 14 residues. CDR3 DNA sequence: TGTGCCAGCACCTTGCGGGGGATTGGAAACACCATATATTTT. Its protein product is CASTLRGIGNTIYF.

The chain has TRBV12-3 or TRBV12-4 and TRBJ1-4; D call uncertain. V was shortened by 6 bases and J by 8 bases, with 13 bases between the two germline ends. The CDR3 spans 13 residues. The CDR3 DNA follows: TGTGCCAGCAGCCAAAAAGGGTGGGAAAAACTGTTTTTT. Its translation is CASSQKGWEKLFF.

The rearrangement links TRBV19 to TRBJ2-5, with D tentatively TRBD2 (6 bases). Germline V gene data show CDR1 as LNHDA and CDR2 as SQIVND (reference sequence). The length of the CDR3 is 14 residues. Trimming pared 3 bases from V and 4 bases from J, leaving 12 bases between. CDR3 residues: CASSIDWGGETQYF. CDR3 DNA: TGTGCCAGTAGTATCGACTGGGGAGGAGAGACCCAGTACTTC.

This sequence joins TRBV27 and TRBJ1-2, with D uncertain. Per germline, CDR1 MNHEY and CDR2 SMNVEV (reference sequence). V was pared by 5 bases and J by 4 bases, with 20 bases between. The CDR3 contains 16 residues. The CDR3 loop is CASSDPRTAWGYGYTF. The DNA of the CDR3 is TGTGCCAGCAGTGACCCGAGGACCGCGTGGGGCTATGGCTACACCTTC.

For the CDR3, the DNA is TGTGCCAGCAGCTTATCGTACGGGAACACTGAAGCTTTCTTT. Its translation is CASSLSYGNTEAFF. This rearrangement joins TRBV7-9 to TRBJ1-1; D gene uncertain. Trimming shortened V by 2 bases and J by 1 base, and 8 bases separated the two germline ends. Per the germline V gene, CDR1 is SEHNR and CDR2 is FQNEAQ (reference sequence). The CDR3 is 14 amino acids.

The rearrangement links TRBV28 to TRBJ1-6; D remains unclear. Germline V gene data show CDR1 as MDHEN and CDR2 as SYDVKM. With 8 bases removed from V and 6 bases from J, the gap between germline ends came to 11 bases. The CDR3 sequence is 13 residues long. DNA of the CDR3: TGTGCCAGCGTCGGGTCTTTTAATTCACCCCTCCACTTT. Protein product: CASVGSFNSPLHF.

The V gene is TRBV27, the J gene TRBJ1-5; the D gene is possibly TRBD1 (5 bases). Per germline, CDR1 MNHEY and CDR2 SMNVEV (reference sequence). This CDR3 is built from 15 residues. V shed 2 bases and J shed 4 bases, with 12 bases lying between them. CDR3 in amino acids: CASSLAWAGNQPQHF. DNA of the CDR3: TGTGCCAGCAGTTTAGCATGGGCAGGGAATCAGCCCCAGCATTTT.

V gene TRBV9 combines with J gene TRBJ2-1; a weak D match, TRBD2 (5 bases). Germline assignment: CDR1 SGDLS and CDR2 YYNGEE. The CDR3 is 15 amino acids. V was trimmed by 4 bases and J by 5 bases, leaving 16 bases between them. The CDR3 spells CASSPLPTSDNEQFF. The CDR3 DNA reads as TGTGCCAGCAGCCCCCTCCCCACTAGTGACAATGAGCAGTTCTTC.

This clone came up a few times. The genes are TRBV15 and TRBJ2-5, with D perhaps TRBD1 (6 bases). The CDR3 is 15 residues long. Trimming took off 0 bases at V and 4 bases at J, with 12 bases between the two ends. Germline V gene lookup returns CDR1 LNHNV and CDR2 YYDKDF (reference sequence). CDR3 amino acids: CATSRDRTGTETQYF. The DNA of the CDR3 is TGTGCCACCAGCAGAGATCGAACAGGGACAGAGACCCAGTACTTC.

The chain uses TRBV19 and TRBJ2-1, with a tentative D call TRBD2 (5 bases). The germline CDR1 and CDR2 sequences are LNHDA and SQIVND (reference sequence). V was trimmed by 0 bases and J by 7 bases, leaving 13 bases between them. This CDR3 has 15 amino acids. The CDR3 region has the DNA TGTGCCAGTAGTATAGAGCGGCTAGCTAGAAATGAGCAGTTCTTC. Its protein is CASSIERLARNEQFF.